Below, 30 T cell receptor beta chains from the same sample are listed, as sequenced in a study of T-cell memory formation after mild COVID-19. TCRdb ran MiXCR on the 5' RACE reads and lists one entry per CDR3 protein. The data contain about 130,000 distinct CDR3 sequences, approximately 17% of them singletons. Specimen: PBMCs or a T cell subset sorted from them (not recorded which). Receptor source: a man younger than 30 who had mild COVID-19 (a few samples of this study predate the infection). Cell type and time point are not known.

This clonotype was seen a handful of times. The rearrangement uses TRBV21-1 and TRBJ2-6; the table names TRBD1, a call not compared with the DNA. TRBV21-1 is tagged as a pseudogene. This CDR3 has 18 amino acids. CDR3 loop: CASSKAANTGAGANVLTF. The CDR3 nucleotides read TGTGCCAGCAGCAAAGCCGCAAATACAGGGGCTGGGGCCAACGTCCTGACTTTC.

This clonotype was counted many times. V usage is TRBV7-2 and J usage is TRBJ2-3; the match to TRBD1 covers 7 bases. V dropped 2 bases and J dropped 4; count of bases not matched to a gene: 3. CDR1 and CDR2 from the germline V gene are SGHTA and FQGNSA. The CDR3 runs 14 residues. For the CDR3, the DNA is TGTGCCAGCAGCTTAAGGGGGCACCCAGATACGCAGTATTTT. Its protein is CASSLRGHPDTQYF.

This clonotype was counted a few times. This chain connects TRBV20-1 to TRBJ2-3, with TRBD2 matching over 8 bases. Germline loops: CDR1 DFQATT, CDR2 SNEGSKA (reference sequence). The CDR3 sequence is 15 residues long. J lost 6 bases, V lost 0 bases, and 8 bases had no gene match. CDR3 region: CSARDGRGADDTQYF. The CDR3 coding sequence is TGCAGTGCTAGAGACGGGCGGGGGGCCGACGATACGCAGTATTTT.

The chain links TRBV4-1 to TRBJ2-1; either TRBD1 or TRBD2 may fit D (6 bases each). Trimming pared 0 bases from V and 14 bases from J, leaving 11 bases between. Per germline, CDR1 MGHRA and CDR2 YSYEKL. The CDR3 is 12 amino acids. The CDR3 DNA is TGCGCCAGCAGCCAAGATCTCGGGGGCAAGTTCTTC. Protein sequence: CASSQDLGGKFF.

The rearrangement links TRBV3-1 to TRBJ2-3; perhaps TRBD2 as D (5 bases). Looked up from germline, CDR1 is LGHDT and CDR2 is YNNKEL (reference sequence). V lost 1 base to trimming and J lost 6 bases, with 8 bases between them. The CDR3 is made up of 13 amino acids. As DNA, the CDR3 is TGTGCCAGCAGCCAAGCCCGAGGGGATACGCAGTATTTT. This codes for CASSQARGDTQYF.

In this sample, this clonotype turned up many times. The chain carries TRBV7-2 and TRBJ2-5, with 8 bases identical to TRBD2. After removal of 4 bases from V and 0 bases from J, the junction contained 4 bases not matched to a gene. Germline assignment: CDR1 SGHTA and CDR2 FQGNSA. This CDR3 spans 15 amino acids. CDR3 bases: TGTGCCAGCAGCTCCCTAGCGGGTAACCAAGAGACCCAGTACTTC. As protein: CASSSLAGNQETQYF.

V is TRBV3-1 and J is TRBJ1-1; D is possibly TRBD1 (5 bases). Germline assignment: CDR1 LGHDT and CDR2 YNNKEL (reference sequence). The CDR3 totals 15 residues. V dropped 1 base and J dropped 6 bases, with 15 bases sitting between them. The CDR3 here is CASSQAGTGSAEAFF. As DNA, the CDR3 is TGTGCCAGCAGCCAAGCAGGGACGGGCAGCGCTGAAGCTTTCTTT.

This clonotype appeared a few times. The rearrangement links TRBV7-8 to TRBJ2-7, with 7 bases lining up with TRBD2. Germline V gene sequence: CDR1 SGHVS, CDR2 FQNEAQ. The V segment lost 2 bases and the J segment 5 bases; nucleotides outside the gene matches: 9. The CDR3 is made up of 15 amino acids. DNA of the CDR3: TGTGCCAGCAGCTTACTTGCGGGGGTGATGCACGAGCAGTACTTC. Translation gives CASSLLAGVMHEQYF.

The gene calls are TRBV7-2 and TRBJ2-5; 7 nucleotides line up with TRBD2. V lost 5 bases, J lost 2 bases, and 8 bases stayed unmatched. There are 15 residues in the CDR3. The germline V gene encodes CDR1 SGHTA and CDR2 FQGNSA. CDR3 bases: TGTGCCAGCAGCCAACCGGGGGGAGGACAAGAGACCCAGTACTTC. Its translation: CASSQPGGGQETQYF.

This clonotype occurred a few times. The chain links TRBV12-3 or TRBV12-4 to TRBJ2-2; 7 nucleotides agree with TRBD1. This CDR3 comprises 15 residues. V dropped 4 bases and J dropped 2; count of bases not matched to a gene: 4. The CDR3 spells CASSSSGGNTGELFF. CDR3 DNA sequence: TGTGCCAGCAGTTCGTCAGGGGGAAACACCGGGGAGCTGTTTTTT.

This clonotype has ten or more counts. The V call is TRBV12-3 or TRBV12-4, the J call TRBJ2-5, with 8 bases aligning to TRBD2. This CDR3 contains 17 residues. With V trimmed by 2 bases and J by 1 base, 9 bases remained unmatched. The CDR3 region is CASSLFGGGPLQETQYF. The CDR3 nucleotides are TGTGCCAGCAGTTTATTCGGCGGGGGGCCCCTCCAAGAGACCCAGTACTTC.

The chain has TRBV7-9 and TRBJ2-4; D is ambiguous. The CDR3 totals 16 residues. The V gene's germline CDR1 is SEHNR and CDR2 FQNEAQ (reference sequence). V lost 6 bases to trimming and J lost 1 base, with 16 bases between them. The CDR3, as DNA: TGTGCCAGCAGTCCTCTTTTTGCGCGGGCCAAAAACATTCAGTACTTC. This translates into CASSPLFARAKNIQYF. The whole variable domain, filled in from reference TRBV7-9 and TRBJ2-4, reads DTGVSQNPRHKITKRGQNVTFRCDPISEHNRLYWYRQTLGQGPEFLTYFQNEAQLEKSRLLSDRFSAERPKGSFSTLEIQRTEQGDSAMYLCASSPLFARAKNIQYFGAGTRLSVL.

This clonotype was seen once. The chain uses TRBV20-1 and TRBJ1-5, with D perhaps matching TRBD1 (5 bases). Germline CDR1 and CDR2: DFQATT and SNEGSKA (reference sequence). With 6 bases removed from V and 0 bases from J, the gap between germline ends came to 9 bases. The CDR3 is 13 residues long. The CDR3 here is CSAVTDSNQPQHF. CDR3 DNA: TGCAGTGCCGTGACAGATAGCAATCAGCCCCAGCATTTT.

This clonotype was seen a handful of times. V gene TRBV12-3 or TRBV12-4 combines with J gene TRBJ2-1, with TRBD1 matching over 7 bases. V lost 7 bases to trimming and J lost 4 bases; unmatched junction nucleotides: 10. This CDR3 has 15 residues. Written as DNA, the CDR3 is TGTGCCAGCAAAATGCCCGGGACAGAATACAATGAGCAGTTCTTC. Residues: CASKMPGTEYNEQFF.

With respect to this clonotype: One end of the junction does not line up with germline, which may come from a read error. V gene TRBV12-3 or TRBV12-4 combines with J gene TRBJ2-1; 9 positions match TRBD1. The CDR3 loop spans 13 amino acids. The CDR3 DNA reads TGTGCCAGCAGTTTCCAGGACAGGGGCTCCCAGGTCTTC. The encoded protein is CASSFQDRGSQVF.

This clonotype was detected only a few times. The chain uses TRBV20-1 and TRBJ2-7; 8 bases are shared with TRBD2. Germline CDR1 reads DFQATT; CDR2 reads SNEGSKA (reference sequence). V lost 3 bases, J lost 6 bases, and 10 bases stayed unmatched. This CDR3 comprises 14 residues. CDR3 DNA sequence: TGCAGTGCTAGCTATAGCGGGACCTTCTCCGAGCAGTACTTC. Its translation is CSASYSGTFSEQYF.

The rearrangement joins TRBV7-2 to TRBJ1-2, with a tentative D call TRBD1 (5 bases). Germline V gene lookup returns CDR1 SGHTA and CDR2 FQGNSA. V lost 6 bases and J lost 8, with 25 bases in between. This CDR3 spans 16 amino acids. CDR3 nucleotide sequence: TGTGCCAGCAGTGGGGGAATGTCGTCCAGAACGGCGGGCTACACCTTC. This translates into CASSGGMSSRTAGYTF.

This clonotype occurred a few times. This chain uses TRBV7-2 with TRBJ1-6; D ambiguous. V was clipped by 1 base and J by 12 bases, with 10 bases between them. The germline CDR1 and CDR2 sequences are SGHTA and FQGNSA. There are 13 residues in the CDR3. CDR3 nucleotides: TGTGCCAGCAGCTTAGACCGTCCGCGACCCCTCCACTTT. Amino acids: CASSLDRPRPLHF.

V gene TRBV29-1 combines with J gene TRBJ1-2, with TRBD1 as a possible D gene (5 bases). V lost 8 bases and J 4 bases, leaving 11 bases between the germline ends. CDR1 and CDR2 (germline): SQVTM, ANQGSEA. This CDR3 is 11 amino acids long. CDR3 nucleotides: TGCAGCTCGGACGGGACCTATGGCTACACCTTC. As protein: CSSDGTYGYTF.

V usage is TRBV5-1 and J usage is TRBJ2-5; D perhaps matches TRBD2 (6 bases). The V end lost 4 bases, the J end lost 4 bases, and 11 bases lay between the germline ends. The CDR3 consists of 13 residues. Germline values: CDR1 SGHRS, CDR2 YFSETQ. The CDR3 protein is CASSDPGLETQYF. CDR3 DNA sequence: TGCGCCAGCAGCGATCCGGGACTAGAGACCCAGTACTTC.

The J gene is TRBJ1-5, the V gene TRBV12-3 or TRBV12-4; D is perhaps TRBD1 (5 bases). The CDR3 consists of 14 residues. The V end was cut by 4 bases, the J end by 5 bases, with 12 bases between. CDR3: CASSSGRGDQPQHF. The DNA of the CDR3 is TGTGCCAGCAGTTCGGGACGGGGGGATCAGCCCCAGCATTTT.

This clonotype was seen a handful of times. The chain employs TRBV29-1 and TRBJ2-5; unclear D gene. Trimming stripped 5 bases from V and 5 bases from J, with 12 bases between. CDR3 length: 12 residues. Germline loops: CDR1 SQVTM, CDR2 ANQGSEA. CDR3 protein: CSVTGSEETQYF. In nucleotides, the CDR3 is TGCAGCGTTACCGGGTCTGAGGAGACCCAGTACTTC.

The table lists this clonotype with a few counts. The V gene is TRBV29-1, the J gene TRBJ2-2, with D possibly being TRBD2 (6 bases). Between the trimmed V and J ends, which lost 7 bases and 3 bases, there was a span of 6 bases. CDR1 is SQVTM, CDR2 ANQGSEA, per germline. The CDR3 length is 11 residues. CDR3: CSGGDTGELFF. DNA of the CDR3: TGCAGCGGGGGGGACACCGGGGAGCTGTTTTTT.

This clonotype was seen a handful of times. The chain couples TRBV11-2 to TRBJ1-2, with D tentatively TRBD1 (5 bases). Trimming removed 1 base from V and 8 bases from J, with 23 bases in between. The germline V gene encodes CDR1 SGHAT and CDR2 FQNNGV. The CDR3 is 17 amino acids. CDR3 sequence (DNA): TGTGCCAGCAGCTTAGGCTTTTCGCGGGGGAAATCGGGCGGCTACACCTTC. Translation: CASSLGFSRGKSGGYTF.

The chain carries TRBV4-3 and TRBJ1-4; a weak D match, TRBD1 (5 bases). The CDR3 extends over 15 amino acids. The germline V gene has CDR1 LGHNA and CDR2 YSLEER. V was pared by 4 bases and J by 7 bases, with 16 bases between. In DNA form, the CDR3 reads TGCGCCAGCAGCCGGGATGGGGCTCGGGTTGAAAAACTGTTTTTT. Translation gives CASSRDGARVEKLFF.

This clonotype came up a few times. The rearrangement links TRBV5-1 to TRBJ1-6, with 9 bases identical to TRBD1. V dropped 4 bases and J dropped 8; count of bases not matched to a gene: 7. This CDR3 spans 15 amino acids. From germline, CDR1 is SGHRS and CDR2 YFSETQ. The CDR3 sequence: CASSRRTGEDSPLHF. The CDR3 DNA sequence: TGCGCCAGCAGCCGAAGGACAGGGGAGGATTCACCCCTCCACTTT.

V is TRBV6-6 and J is TRBJ2-3; 7 bases line up with TRBD1. This CDR3 region has 14 residues. Per germline, CDR1 MNHNY and CDR2 SVGAGI (reference sequence). V lost 6 bases to trimming and J lost 4 bases; unmatched junction nucleotides: 7. As DNA, the CDR3 is TGTGCCAGCAGAGATCGAGGGGGCGCAGATACGCAGTATTTT. Residues: CASRDRGGADTQYF.

This clonotype came up a few times. The rearrangement links TRBV7-8 to TRBJ2-5; 7 bases are a match to TRBD1. The junction had 9 bases not matched to a gene; V was cut back by 3 bases and J by 5 bases. The CDR3 length is 15 residues. Germline CDR1 reads SGHVS; CDR2 reads FQNEAQ. The CDR3 here is CASSFDRVGGETQYF. In DNA form, the CDR3 reads TGTGCCAGCAGCTTTGACAGGGTAGGAGGCGAGACCCAGTACTTC.

CDR3 region: CASGPGLAGAGQFF. The CDR3 region has the DNA TGTGCCAGCGGGCCGGGACTAGCGGGCGCGGGGCAGTTCTTC. The chain is built from TRBV6-5 and TRBJ2-1, with 12 positions matching TRBD2. This CDR3 region has 14 residues. After removal of 8 bases from V and 12 bases from J, the junction contained 11 bases not matched to a gene. In germline, CDR1 is MNHEY, CDR2 SVGAGI.

The sample holds a few counts of this clonotype. The chain links TRBV7-3 to TRBJ1-5; 8 bases fit TRBD1. The CDR3 runs 16 residues. Germline V gene sequence: CDR1 SGHTA, CDR2 FQGTGA. Germline trimming cut 5 bases from V and 5 bases from J; bases unmatched to any gene: 11. The CDR3 here is CASSPPGTGDHQPQHF. CDR3 nucleotides: TGTGCCAGCAGCCCACCCGGGACAGGAGACCATCAGCCCCAGCATTTT.